The 12 T cell receptor beta chains listed next were all sequenced from one sample in a study of blood T cell repertoires in COVID-19. Some clones are missing from TCRdb's copy, which holds only in-frame ones; the method was immunoSEQ multiplex PCR. This sample carries some 200,000 clones, about 79% of them seen once, and the ten largest clones take approximately 1.4%. Sequences were obtained from PBMCs or T cells enriched from blood (not recorded which). Receptors were obtained from a woman between 40 and 55 years old with acute COVID-19.

On this clone: Other DNA sequences in this sample translate to the same CDR3. V is TRBV10-1 and J is TRBJ2-3, with D possibly TRBD1 on 6 matching bases. Deletions cut 8 bases from V and 2 bases from J, with 11 bases between. This CDR3 contains 13 residues. CDR1 is WNHNN, CDR2 SYGVQD, per germline (reference sequence). Here the CDR3 DNA reads TGCGCCAGCGCCGGACAGCCCACAGATACGCAGTATTTT. This codes for CASAGQPTDTQYF.

This chain links TRBV10-1 with TRBJ1-1; no firm D call. There are 13 residues in the CDR3. V lost 2 bases and J 0 bases, leaving 4 bases between the germline ends. Germline CDR1 is WNHNN and CDR2 is SYGVQD (reference sequence). The CDR3 sequence is CASSEQVNTEAFF. Written as DNA, the CDR3 is TGCGCCAGCAGTGAGCAGGTGAACACTGAAGCTTTCTTT.

This rearrangement joins TRBV4-2 to TRBJ2-1; 7 nucleotides line up with TRBD2. Germline assignment: CDR1 LGHNA and CDR2 YNFKEQ. This CDR3 region has 18 residues. The V and J ends lost 4 bases and 5 bases, in that order; junction bases with no gene match: 17. CDR3 DNA sequence: TGTGCCAGCAGCCCCGAGGCTAGCGGCAACCACTACGACAATGAGCAGTTCTTC. The encoded protein is CASSPEASGNHYDNEQFF.

This clone was counted a few times. The rearrangement uses TRBV28 and TRBJ1-5; weak D call: TRBD1 (6 bases). This CDR3 is 14 amino acids long. The V gene lost 2 bases and the J gene lost 7 bases, with 12 bases spanning the gap. Germline V gives CDR1 MDHEN, CDR2 SYDVKM. In DNA form, the CDR3 reads TGTGCCAGCAGTTTAAAAGGGGGTGGACAGCCCCAGCATTTT. Encoded protein: CASSLKGGGQPQHF.

The CDR3, as DNA: TGCGCCAGCAGCTTAACGCCATTTACAGGAGGGGCCTACGAGCAGTACTTC. Its translation: CASSLTPFTGGAYEQYF. This chain connects TRBV5-1 to TRBJ2-7, with a possible D match to TRBD2 (6 bases). The length of the CDR3 is 17 residues. Trimming took off 2 bases at V and 2 bases at J, with 20 bases between the two ends. Germline V gene data show CDR1 as SGHRS and CDR2 as YFSETQ.

V usage is TRBV7-3 and J usage is TRBJ1-2, with 7 positions matching TRBD1. The CDR3 has 16 residues. The trim removed 4 bases at V and 6 bases at J, leaving 14 bases unmatched. Germline V CDR1 and CDR2: SGHTA, FQGTGA. CDR3 in DNA: TGTGCCAGCAGCTCCCCCACGGGACAGAAGGGAGATGGCTACACCTTC. Protein: CASSSPTGQKGDGYTF.

The rearrangement joins TRBV29-1 to TRBJ1-2; perhaps TRBD1 as D (6 bases). Trimming cost V 6 bases and J 5 bases, with 13 bases left between them. Germline assignment: CDR1 SQVTM and CDR2 ANQGSEA. This CDR3 spans 12 amino acids. This chain's CDR3 is CSVRQVQYGYTF. The CDR3 coding sequence is TGCAGCGTCCGACAGGTACAATATGGCTACACCTTC.

This sequence joins TRBV2 and TRBJ2-1; the match to TRBD2 covers 10 bases. The germline V gene encodes CDR1 SNHLY and CDR2 FYNNEI. V lost 9 bases and J lost 2; bases outside the gene matches: 7. This CDR3 spans 15 amino acids. The CDR3 nucleotides read TGTGCCAGAACTCAGCGGGAGGGTGCCTACAATGAGCAGTTCTTC. It encodes CARTQREGAYNEQFF.

The rearrangement joins TRBV4-2 to TRBJ2-3; D perhaps matches TRBD2 (5 bases). Trimming cost V 1 base and J 5 bases, with 16 bases left between them. Germline V gives CDR1 LGHNA, CDR2 YNFKEQ. There are 16 residues in the CDR3. CDR3 sequence (DNA): TGTGCCAGCAGCCAAGCCCAAGGGAGCCCGATAGATACGCAGTATTTT. This encodes CASSQAQGSPIDTQYF.

This chain connects TRBV7-3 to TRBJ2-1; 9 positions match TRBD2. The CDR3 is made up of 19 amino acids. Trimming took 6 bases from V and 5 from J; bases not matched to a gene: 20. Germline CDR1 and CDR2: SGHTA and FQGTGA. For the CDR3, the DNA is TGTGCCAGCAGGTCACCCACGCGTACCGCGGGAGGGGGGGACAATGAGCAGTTCTTC. Its protein is CASRSPTRTAGGGDNEQFF.

V and J are TRBV2 and TRBJ2-5; 8 bases fit TRBD1. Germline CDR1 is SNHLY and CDR2 is FYNNEI. This CDR3 is 14 amino acids long. J was trimmed by 9 bases and V by 6 bases; bases with no gene match: 12. CDR3 sequence (DNA): TGTGCCAGCAGCGATTTGGGACAGGCGGGGCCCCAGTACTTC. Protein sequence: CASSDLGQAGPQYF.

This clone was picked up one time. The chain has TRBV4-3 and TRBJ2-2; 8 nucleotides line up with TRBD2. From germline, CDR1 is LGHNA and CDR2 YSLEER. J lost 4 bases, V lost 1 base, and 5 bases had no gene match. CDR3 size: 16 residues. CDR3 coding DNA: TGCGCCAGCAGCCAAGTGCGGGGGGTAGGCACCGGGGAGCTGTTTTTT. It yields the protein CASSQVRGVGTGELFF.